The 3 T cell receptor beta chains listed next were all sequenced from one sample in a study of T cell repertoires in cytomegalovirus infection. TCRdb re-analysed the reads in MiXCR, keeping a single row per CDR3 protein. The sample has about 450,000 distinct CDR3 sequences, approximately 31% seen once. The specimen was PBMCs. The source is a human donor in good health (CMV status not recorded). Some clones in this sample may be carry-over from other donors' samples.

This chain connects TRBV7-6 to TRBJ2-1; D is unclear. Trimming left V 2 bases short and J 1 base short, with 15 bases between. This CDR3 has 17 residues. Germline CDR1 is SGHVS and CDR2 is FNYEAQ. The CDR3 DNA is TGTGCCAGCAGCTTATCCGCAGCCACTCTTTCCTACAATGAGCAGTTCTTC. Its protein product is CASSLSAATLSYNEQFF. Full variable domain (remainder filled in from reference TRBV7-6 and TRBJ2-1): GAGVSQSPRYKVTKRGQDVALRCDPISGHVSLYWYRQALGQGPEFLTYFNYEAQQDKSGLPNDRFSAERPEGSISTLTIQRTEQRDSAMYRCASSLSAATLSYNEQFFGPGTRLTVL.

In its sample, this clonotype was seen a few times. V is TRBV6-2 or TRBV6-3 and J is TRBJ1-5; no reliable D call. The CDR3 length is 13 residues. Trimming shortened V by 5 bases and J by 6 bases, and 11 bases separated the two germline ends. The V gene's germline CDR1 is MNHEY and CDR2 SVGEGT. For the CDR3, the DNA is TGTGCCAGCAGTAAACGTGGGAGTCAGCCCCAGCATTTT. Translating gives CASSKRGSQPQHF.

In DNA, the CDR3 is TGTGCCAGCAGTTACGTAAGGCCTGGGGCAGGTGAAAAACTGTTTTTT. Amino acid sequence: CASSYVRPGAGEKLFF. This chain joins TRBV6-5 and TRBJ1-4; D perhaps matches TRBD1 (5 bases). From germline, CDR1 is MNHEY and CDR2 SVGAGI. This CDR3 region has 16 residues. Trimming shortened V by 2 bases and J by 7 bases, and 17 bases separated the two germline ends.